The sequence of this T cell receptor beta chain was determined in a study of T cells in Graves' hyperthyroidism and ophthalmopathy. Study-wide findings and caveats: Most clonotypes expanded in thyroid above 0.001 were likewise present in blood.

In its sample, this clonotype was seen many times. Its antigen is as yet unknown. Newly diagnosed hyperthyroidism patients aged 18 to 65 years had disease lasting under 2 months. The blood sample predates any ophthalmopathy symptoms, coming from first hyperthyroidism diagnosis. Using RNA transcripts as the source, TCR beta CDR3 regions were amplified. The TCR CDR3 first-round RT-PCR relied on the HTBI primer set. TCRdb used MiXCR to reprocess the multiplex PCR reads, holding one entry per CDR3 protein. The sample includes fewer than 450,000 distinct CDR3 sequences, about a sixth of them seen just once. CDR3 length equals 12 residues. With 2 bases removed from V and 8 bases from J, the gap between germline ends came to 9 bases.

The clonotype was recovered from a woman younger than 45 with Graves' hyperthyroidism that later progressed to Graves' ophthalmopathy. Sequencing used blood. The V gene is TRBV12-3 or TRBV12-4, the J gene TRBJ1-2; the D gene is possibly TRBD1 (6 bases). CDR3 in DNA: TGTGCCAGCAGTTTAATAGGGGGAGGCTACACCTTC. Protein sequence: CASSLIGGGYTF.